This T cell receptor beta chain was documented in a study of T cell repertoires in cytomegalovirus infection. On the study more broadly: Signatures in public TCR beta sequences pointed to both CMV infection and matching HLA type. General study findings and limits: Clonotypes of TCR beta that were HLA-C-restricted and CMV-specific dominated the ex vivo response.

The table lists this clonotype with many counts. Its target is not known. Germline CDR1 reads SGHTA; CDR2 reads FQGNSA. The CDR3 length is 16 residues. V gave up 4 bases and J gave up 4 bases, with 16 bases separating them. MiXCR, run by TCRdb on the reads, gives a single entry per CDR3 protein. The sample shows a few hundred thousand distinct CDR3 sequences, 9% to 9.5% of them seen only once. V usage is TRBV7-2 and J usage is TRBJ2-2, with D possibly called TRBD1 or TRBD2 (5 bases each). The clonotype comes from a human donor in good health (CMV status not recorded). Some clones in this sample may be carry-over from other donors' samples. Sequenced sample: PBMCs. The CDR3 DNA sequence: TGTGCCAGCAGCTCCCGGGACGATTCACGCACCGGGGAGCTGTTTTTT. This encodes CASSSRDDSRTGELFF.